These 7 T cell receptor beta chains share one sample of origin, sequenced in a study of blood T cell repertoires in COVID-19. The table came from immunoSEQ multiplex PCR; TCRdb's copy has only in-frame clones and leaves some out. The sample consists of about 98,000 clones, roughly four fifths of them appearing once. What was sequenced was peripheral blood. Every receptor here comes from a man between 60 and 70 years old with acute or convalescent COVID-19.

The gene calls are TRBV29-1 and TRBJ2-1; D ambiguous. Germline CDR1 reads SQVTM; CDR2 reads ANQGSEA. The CDR3 is made up of 14 amino acids. V was clipped by 4 bases and J by 3 bases, with 13 bases between them. The CDR3 is CSVAPKRSYNEQFF. In DNA form, the CDR3 reads TGCAGCGTTGCCCCTAAACGAAGCTACAATGAGCAGTTCTTC.

The chain employs TRBV7-9 and TRBJ2-2; D gene uncertain. The V gene's germline CDR1 is SEHNR and CDR2 FQNEAQ (reference sequence). The CDR3 length is 12 residues. V dropped 7 bases and J dropped 3 bases, with 6 bases sitting between them. DNA of the CDR3: TGTGCCAGCAACAGATACACCGGGGAGCTGTTTTTT. It codes for CASNRYTGELFF.

The chain joins TRBV4-3 to TRBJ2-3; D is ambiguous. Trimming left V 0 bases short and J 3 bases short, with 4 bases between. This CDR3 is built from 13 residues. CDR1 and CDR2 (germline): LGHNA, YSLEER. The DNA for the CDR3 is TGCGCCAGCAGCCAAGATCGGACAGATACGCAGTATTTT. Translated: CASSQDRTDTQYF.

J is TRBJ1-1 and V is TRBV18; 7 nucleotides align to TRBD1. With V trimmed by 3 bases and J by 1 base, 2 bases remained unmatched. This CDR3 is built from 14 residues. In germline, CDR1 is KGHSH, CDR2 LQKENI. CDR3 coding DNA: TGTGCCAGCTCACCGGGACAGAGGAACACTGAAGCTTTCTTT. Translating it yields CASSPGQRNTEAFF.

This clone was counted only a few times. The V and J genes are TRBV20-1 and TRBJ1-1, with D perhaps matching TRBD1 (5 bases). This CDR3 has 11 amino acids. Per germline, CDR1 DFQATT and CDR2 SNEGSKA (reference sequence). CDR3: CRAKEGTEAFF. The CDR3 DNA reads TGCCGAGCAAAGGAGGGGACTGAAGCTTTCTTT.

This clone was picked up a small number of times. V is TRBV3-1 (or the pseudogene TRBV3-2) and J is TRBJ1-5; D ambiguous. CDR3 length: 14 amino acids. Germline CDR1 and CDR2: LGHDT and YNNKEL (reference sequence). V dropped 4 bases and J dropped 2 bases, with 9 bases sitting between them. CDR3 sequence (DNA): TGTGCCAGCAGCCCGATCGGGGGCAATCAGCCCCAGCATTTT. It encodes CASSPIGGNQPQHF.

This sequence joins TRBV11-3 and TRBJ2-7; 7 bases map to TRBD2. The V gene's germline CDR1 is SGHNT and CDR2 YENEEA. The V segment lost 0 bases and the J segment 5 bases; nucleotides outside the gene matches: 10. The CDR3 loop spans 16 amino acids. CDR3 bases: TGTGCCAGCAGCTTAGATTCCTATGGGGGGGAAAACGAGCAGTACGTC. This sequence encodes CASSLDSYGGENEQYV.